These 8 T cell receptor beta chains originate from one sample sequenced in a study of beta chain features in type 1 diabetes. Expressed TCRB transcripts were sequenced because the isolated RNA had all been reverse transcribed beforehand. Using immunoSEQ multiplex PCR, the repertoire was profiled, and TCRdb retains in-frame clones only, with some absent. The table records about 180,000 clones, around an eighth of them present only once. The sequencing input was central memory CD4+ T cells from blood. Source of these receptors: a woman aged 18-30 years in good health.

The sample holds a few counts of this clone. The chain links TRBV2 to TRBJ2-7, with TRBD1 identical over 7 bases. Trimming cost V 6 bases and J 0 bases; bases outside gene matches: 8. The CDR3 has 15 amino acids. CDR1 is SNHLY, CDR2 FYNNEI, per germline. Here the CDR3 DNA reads TGTGCCAGCAGCACCCGGACAGGCTTCTCCTACGAGCAGTACTTC. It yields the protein CASSTRTGFSYEQYF.

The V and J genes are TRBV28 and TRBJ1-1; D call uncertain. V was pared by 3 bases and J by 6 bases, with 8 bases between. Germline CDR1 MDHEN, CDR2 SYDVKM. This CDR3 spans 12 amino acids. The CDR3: CASSFPVAEAFF. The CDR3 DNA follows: TGTGCCAGCAGTTTCCCCGTCGCTGAAGCTTTCTTT.

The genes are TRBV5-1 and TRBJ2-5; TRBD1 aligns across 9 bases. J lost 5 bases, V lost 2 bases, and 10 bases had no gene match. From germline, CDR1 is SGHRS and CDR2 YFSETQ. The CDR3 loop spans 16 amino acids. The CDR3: CASSFRDRAFTETQYF. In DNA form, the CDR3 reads TGCGCCAGCAGCTTTCGGGACAGGGCGTTTACGGAGACCCAGTACTTC.

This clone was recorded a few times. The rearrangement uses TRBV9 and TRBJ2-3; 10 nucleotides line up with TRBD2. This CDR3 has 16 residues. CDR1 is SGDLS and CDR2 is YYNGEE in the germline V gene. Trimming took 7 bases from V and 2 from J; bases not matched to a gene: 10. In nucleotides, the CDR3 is TGTGCCAGCGGGTTAGCGGGGGGCTTCTACACAGATACGCAGTATTTT. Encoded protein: CASGLAGGFYTDTQYF.

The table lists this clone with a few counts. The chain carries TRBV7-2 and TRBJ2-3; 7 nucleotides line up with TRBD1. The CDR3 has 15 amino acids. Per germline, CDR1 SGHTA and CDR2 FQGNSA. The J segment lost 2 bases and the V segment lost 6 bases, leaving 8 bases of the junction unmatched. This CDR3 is CASRQQGRSTDTQYF. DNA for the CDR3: TGTGCCAGCAGACAACAGGGGCGCTCCACAGATACGCAGTATTTT.

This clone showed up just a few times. The CDR3 bases are TGTGCCAGCAGCTCACTACTAGACGAGCAGTACTTC. Protein sequence: CASSSLLDEQYF. The genes are TRBV11-2 and TRBJ2-7; a weak D match, TRBD2 (5 bases). The CDR3 runs 12 residues. CDR1 is SGHAT, CDR2 FQNNGV, per germline. Trimming took off 4 bases at V and 5 bases at J, with 9 bases between the two ends.

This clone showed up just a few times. The DNA of the CDR3 is TGTGCCAGCAGTTCCACAGGGGGCGCGTCCTACGAGCAGTACTTC. Translating it yields CASSSTGGASYEQYF. The chain is built from TRBV28 and TRBJ2-7; 9 nucleotides line up with TRBD1. V shed 4 bases and J 1 base; nucleotides not matched to a gene: 5. The CDR3 consists of 15 residues. Germline CDR1 is MDHEN and CDR2 is SYDVKM.

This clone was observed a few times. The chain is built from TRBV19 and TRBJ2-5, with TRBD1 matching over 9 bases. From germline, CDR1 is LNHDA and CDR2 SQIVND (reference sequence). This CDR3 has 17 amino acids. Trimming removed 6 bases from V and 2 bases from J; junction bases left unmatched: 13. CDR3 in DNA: TGTGCCAGTAGAATCCGGGACAGGGCAAGGGGACAAGAGACCCAGTACTTC. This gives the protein CASRIRDRARGQETQYF.